The source of this T cell receptor beta chain is a study of blood T cell repertoires in COVID-19. As for the study in general: COVID-19 samples, acute and convalescent, were from the United States, Italy and Spain. PBMCs, B-cell-depleted T cells, or T cells were the source of the cDNA or gDNA that made up the material.

Per the original methods: Amplification with reference gene primers provided the estimates of nucleated cell counts. Assay: immunoSEQ multiplex PCR; the TCRdb copy retains only in-frame clones and omits some. V and J calls and clone size follow that table, whereas D and trimming were derived from the DNA. The sample consists of 200,000 or so clones, about 80% of them appearing once. There are 12 residues in the CDR3. From germline, CDR1 is LNHDA and CDR2 SQIVND (reference sequence). V was cut by 5 bases and J by 4 bases, with 6 bases left in between. The V gene is TRBV19, the J gene TRBJ1-5; D gene ambiguous. The source of this sequence is a human donor with acute or convalescent COVID-19. The donor label of this sample is uncertain. The sample taken for sequencing was peripheral blood. The CDR3 reads CASSFLNQPQHF. DNA for the CDR3: TGTGCCAGTAGTTTTCTAAATCAGCCCCAGCATTTT. Supplemented by reference TRBV19 and TRBJ1-5, the full variable domain reads DGGITQSPKYLFRKEGQNVTLSCEQNLNHDAMYWYRQDPGQGLRLIYYSQIVNDFQKGDIAEGYSVSREKKESFPLTVTSAQKNPTAFYLCASSFLNQPQHFGDGTRLSIL.